What follows are 7 T cell receptor beta chains derived from one specimen sequenced in a study of regulatory T cells in long-lasting Graves disease. Arm-PCR with iRepertoire HTBI primers amplified the CDR3 regions for these TCR beta libraries. From the multiplex PCR reads, TCRdb called clonotypes with MiXCR, one entry per CDR3 protein. The top ten hold roughly 25% of the sample, which has about 530,000 distinct CDR3 sequences, about 16% seen once. Noted time point: newly diagnosed GD, antithyroid drugs for less than 3 months. With RNA extracted from PBMCs as input, the TCR library was made. This same sample was also part of a study on T cells in Graves' hyperthyroidism and ophthalmopathy.

Specimen: peripheral blood mononuclear cells (PBMCs), collected at new diagnosis, from a patient treated with antithyroid drugs. The receptor source for this set is a woman aged 35-60 years with Graves disease.

This clonotype was counted a few times. The chain employs TRBV12-3 or TRBV12-4 and TRBJ1-1; D might be TRBD1 (5 bases). The ends were cut back, 3 bases at V and 8 bases at J, with 19 bases in the middle. The CDR3 consists of 15 residues. CDR3 nucleotides: TGTGCCAGCAGTTTGGTCACAGTCGGGGACCCAGAAGCTTTCTTT. Translated: CASSLVTVGDPEAFF.

This clonotype was counted only a few times. One base away lies a much larger clone, so this may be a sequencing read error. This chain joins TRBV7-9 and TRBJ2-5; no clear D. V lost 4 bases and J 3 bases, leaving 3 bases between the germline ends. The length of the CDR3 is 11 residues. Per germline, CDR1 SEHNR and CDR2 FQNEAQ (reference sequence). CDR3 protein: CASSWEETQYF. For the CDR3, the DNA is TGTGCCAGCAGCTGGGAAGAGACCCAGTACTTC. The variable domain in full, with the rest retrieved from reference TRBV7-9 and TRBJ2-5, is DTGVSQNPRHKITKRGQNVTFRCDPISEHNRLYWYRQTLGQGPEFLTYFQNEAQLEKSRLLSDRFSAERPKGSFSTLEIQRTEQGDSAMYLCASSWEETQYFGPGTRLLVL.

CDR3 region: CSARVATTVAEQYF. The CDR3, as DNA: TGCAGTGCTAGAGTTGCGACGACCGTGGCCGAGCAGTACTTC. This rearrangement joins TRBV20-1 to TRBJ2-7; D uncertain. CDR1 and CDR2 (germline): DFQATT, SNEGSKA (reference sequence). The CDR3 runs to 14 residues. V lost 1 base and J lost 6, with 16 bases in between.

There are a few counts of this clonotype. V gene TRBV24-1 combines with J gene TRBJ2-3, with D perhaps matching TRBD1 (7 bases). The germline CDR1 and CDR2 sequences are KGHDR and SFDVKD. The V end lost 10 bases, the J end lost 4 bases, and 14 bases lay between the germline ends. This CDR3 contains 13 residues. The CDR3 loop is CATEGARADTQYF. Written as DNA, the CDR3 is TGTGCCACGGAGGGGGCGCGGGCAGATACGCAGTATTTT.

This chain links TRBV15 with TRBJ2-3; possible D gene TRBD1, 6 bases. CDR3 length: 17 amino acids. Deletions cut 2 bases from V and 0 bases from J, with 15 bases between. CDR1 and CDR2 (germline): LNHNV, YYDKDF (reference sequence). The CDR3 is CATSRIQGPLSTDTQYF. The CDR3 DNA is TGTGCCACCAGCAGAATACAGGGCCCCCTTAGCACAGATACGCAGTATTTT.

This chain joins TRBV5-4 and TRBJ2-3; no reliable D call. Germline V lookup: CDR1 SGHNT, CDR2 YYREEE (reference sequence). V was trimmed by 1 base and J by 3 bases, leaving 12 bases between them. The CDR3 loop spans 15 amino acids. CDR3 in DNA: TGTGCCAGCAGCTTGCCGGCAGTAGGGACAGATACGCAGTATTTT. Protein product: CASSLPAVGTDTQYF. Together with reference TRBV5-4 and TRBJ2-3, the CDR3 gives the full variable domain: ETGVTQSPTHLIKTRGQQVTLRCSSQSGHNTVSWYQQALGQGPQFIFQYYREEENGRGNFPPRFSGLQFPNYSSELNVNALELDDSALYLCASSLPAVGTDTQYFGPGTRLTVL.

This clonotype occurred many times. The chain employs TRBV12-3 or TRBV12-4 and TRBJ2-2, with 9 bases matching TRBD1. The CDR3 extends over 15 amino acids. V lost 8 bases to trimming and J lost 5 bases; unmatched junction nucleotides: 9. The CDR3 DNA is TGTGCCAGCTTCCGGGGACAGGGTGAAACCGGGGAGCTGTTTTTT. It encodes CASFRGQGETGELFF.